These T cell receptor beta chains were read from a single sample in a study of blood T cells in healthy people across ages. TCRdb reprocessed the 5' RACE reads via MiXCR and lists one record per CDR3 protein. The profile shows about 680,000 distinct CDR3 sequences, 49% of them singletons. Sample: blood. The origin of the receptors is a woman in her sixties or seventies in good health. Both conserved end residues are part of each CDR3. A D gene is named only where the DNA matches it firmly. Only part of the rows carry a size: once, few, many, or a class if the clone is expanded.

v_call,j_call,clone_size,d_call,cdr3_aa,cdr3_nt
TRBV7-2,TRBJ1-2,.,.,CASSLAGGDSYYGYTF,TGTGCCAGCAGCTTAGCTGGTGGCGACAGCTACTATGGCTACACCTTC
TRBV2,TRBJ2-4,.,TRBD1,CASSDRGWSAKNIQYF,TGTGCCAGCAGCGACAGGGGTTGGTCGGCCAAAAACATTCAGTACTTC
TRBV5-5,TRBJ2-1,once,TRBD2,CASSLGSGSRSYNEQFF,TGTGCCAGCAGCTTAGGTAGCGGGAGCCGCTCCTACAATGAGCAGTTCTTC
TRBV5-1,TRBJ2-5,many,TRBD1,CASSVGDSYQETQYF,TGCGCCAGCAGCGTAGGGGACAGTTACCAAGAGACCCAGTACTTC
TRBV7-2,TRBJ2-1,many,TRBD2,CASSLEGSGRALYTYNEQFF,TGTGCCAGCAGCTTAGAGGGTAGCGGGAGGGCCCTCTATACTTACAATGAGCAGTTCTTC
TRBV2,TRBJ1-1,.,.,CASSEVGRGRNTEAFF,TGTGCCAGCAGTGAAGTGGGGCGCGGAAGGAACACTGAAGCTTTCTTT
TRBV28,TRBJ1-2,few,TRBD1,CASHDRGNGYTF,TGTGCCAGCCATGACAGGGGAAATGGCTACACCTTC
TRBV5-1,TRBJ1-4,.,.,CASSPEGGPAKLFF,TGCGCCAGCAGTCCGGAGGGAGGCCCTGCAAAACTGTTTTTT
TRBV9,TRBJ1-1,few,.,CASSVAGGVNTEAFF,TGTGCCAGCAGCGTAGCTGGGGGGGTGAACACTGAAGCTTTCTTT
TRBV5-1,TRBJ2-1,few,.,CASSFSPGDSNEQFF,TGCGCCAGCAGCTTTTCGCCGGGAGACTCCAATGAGCAGTTCTTC
TRBV7-9,TRBJ2-5,once,TRBD2,CASSPALLAGAYNEQYF,TGTGCCAGCAGCCCCGCCTTACTAGCGGGCGCCTACAATGAGCAGTACTTC
TRBV24-1,TRBJ1-5,once,.,CATSSGRVNQPQHF,TGTGCCACCAGTAGTGGCAGGGTCAATCAGCCCCAGCATTTT
TRBV20-1,TRBJ2-1,.,.,CGTRDTSSYNEQFF,TGCGGAACCAGGGACACCAGCTCCTACAATGAGCAGTTCTTC
TRBV7-2,TRBJ2-7,few,TRBD2,CASSPPGLAGAEQYF,TGTGCCAGCAGCCCTCCGGGACTAGCGGGAGCGGAGCAGTACTTC
TRBV25-1,TRBJ2-5,.,.,CASSESFGITETQYF,TGTGCCAGCAGTGAGTCATTCGGTATAACAGAGACCCAGTACTTC
TRBV20-1,TRBJ2-5,.,.,CSANLLASQTQYF,TGCAGTGCTAACCTGCTAGCATCTCAGACCCAGTACTTC
TRBV20-1,TRBJ1-6,.,.,CSARQTSRSPLHF,TGCAGTGCTAGGCAGACCTCTCGTTCACCCCTCCACTTT
TRBV6-5,TRBJ2-1,few,.,CATHTTQERDDNEQFF,TGTGCCACCCACACGACACAGGAAAGGGACGATAATGAGCAGTTCTTC
TRBV20-1,TRBJ2-1,.,.,CSARRRLSSYNEQFF,TGCAGTGCTAGAAGGCGGCTGAGCTCCTACAATGAGCAGTTCTTC
TRBV10-3,TRBJ2-7,.,.,CATSEDRVRGQYF,TGTGCCACCAGTGAAGATAGAGTTCGGGGTCAGTACTTC
TRBV5-1,TRBJ2-2,.,.,CASSEARVGTPSNTGELFF,TGCGCCAGCAGCGAAGCTAGAGTGGGGACGCCCTCGAACACCGGGGAGCTGTTTTTT
TRBV18,TRBJ2-3,.,TRBD2,CASSLRTSGKARTDTQYF,TGTGCCAGCTCCCTTCGGACTAGCGGGAAGGCCAGGACAGATACGCAGTATTTT
TRBV25-1,TRBJ2-5,few,TRBD2,CASSGMGLAGVEQYF,TGTGCCAGCAGTGGCATGGGACTAGCGGGAGTTGAGCAGTACTTC
TRBV20-1,TRBJ2-7,few,.,CSARILTASYNEQYF,TGCAGTGCTAGAATCTTAACAGCTTCCTACAATGAGCAGTACTTC
TRBV27,TRBJ2-7,.,.,CASSSRKNYEQYF,TGTGCCAGCAGTTCTAGGAAGAACTACGAGCAGTACTTC
TRBV6-1,TRBJ2-3,.,.,CASSATPDTQYF,TGTGCCAGCAGTGCGACACCAGATACGCAGTATTTT
TRBV29-1,TRBJ2-7,few,.,CSVWGPGGLDEQYF,TGCAGCGTTTGGGGCCCCGGGGGTCTCGACGAGCAGTACTTC
TRBV11-2,TRBJ1-2,.,.,CASSLDLAGRSNYGYTF,TGTGCCAGCAGCTTAGATCTGGCGGGACGGAGTAACTATGGCTACACCTTC
TRBV7-2,TRBJ2-7,.,TRBD2,CASSSSVAGVWGEQYF,TGTGCCAGCAGCTCATCCGTAGCGGGAGTTTGGGGCGAGCAGTACTTC
TRBV9,TRBJ2-7,few,TRBD2,CASSGKTSGTVYEQYF,TGTGCCAGCAGCGGCAAAACTAGCGGTACCGTCTACGAGCAGTACTTC
TRBV20-1,TRBJ1-4,few,.,CSATGPTNEKLFF,TGCAGTGCAACAGGGCCCACTAATGAAAAACTGTTTTTT
TRBV6-1,TRBJ2-7,.,.,CASSPRLDNYEQYF,TGTGCCAGCAGCCCTAGACTAGATAATTACGAGCAGTACTTC
TRBV5-1,TRBJ2-1,few,.,CASSSTFVEQFF,TGCGCCAGCAGCTCCACTTTTGTTGAGCAGTTCTTC
TRBV20-1,TRBJ2-1,many,.,CSARGGYNEQFF,TGCAGTGCTAGAGGGGGGTACAATGAGCAGTTCTTC
TRBV2,TRBJ2-7,.,.,CARGRSSYEQYF,TGTGCCAGGGGACGGAGCTCCTACGAGCAGTACTTC
TRBV6-2/TRBV6-3,TRBJ2-5,.,TRBD2,CASSRLAGERQETQYF,TGTGCCAGCAGCCGACTAGCGGGAGAGCGACAAGAGACCCAGTACTTC
TRBV20-1,TRBJ1-5,.,.,CSATRMKGNQPQHF,TGCAGTGCTACCCGAATGAAGGGCAATCAGCCCCAGCATTTT
TRBV9,TRBJ2-7,.,.,CASRAGPYSYEQYF,TGTGCCAGCAGGGCGGGACCCTACTCCTACGAGCAGTACTTC
TRBV18,TRBJ2-1,.,TRBD1,CASSPPGTGAYNEQFF,TGTGCCAGCTCACCACCCGGGACAGGGGCGTACAATGAGCAGTTCTTC
TRBV20-1,TRBJ2-7,.,.,CSAKVTGTYEQYF,TGCAGTGCTAAAGTGACTGGAACGTACGAGCAGTACTTC
TRBV6-5,TRBJ2-5,.,TRBD2,CASSYLIRGEGETQYF,TGTGCCAGCAGTTACTTGATTCGGGGGGAAGGGGAGACCCAGTACTTC
TRBV28,TRBJ1-2,many,.,CASSLEMVVGYTF,TGTGCCAGCAGTTTAGAGATGGTTGTTGGCTACACCTTC
TRBV5-1,TRBJ2-7,.,TRBD1,CASRGGQGIYEQYF,TGCGCCAGCCGGGGGGGACAGGGGATCTACGAGCAGTACTTC
TRBV20-1,TRBJ2-2,few,.,CSALSGELFF,TGCAGTGCTCTTTCCGGGGAGCTGTTTTTT
TRBV7-2,TRBJ1-2,.,.,CASTSSYGYTF,TGTGCCAGCACCTCCTCTTATGGCTACACCTTC
TRBV7-9,TRBJ2-7,.,TRBD1,CASSLGQGGSYEQYF,TGTGCCAGCAGCTTGGGACAGGGTGGGTCCTACGAGCAGTACTTC
TRBV20-1,TRBJ2-2,.,.,CSARDLRFNTGELFF,TGCAGTGCTAGAGATCTTCGGTTTAACACCGGGGAGCTGTTTTTT
TRBV25-1,TRBJ2-6,.,TRBD2,CASSEWGGKSSGANVLTF,TGTGCCAGCAGTGAATGGGGGGGGAAGAGCTCTGGGGCCAACGTCCTGACTTTC
TRBV10-3,TRBJ2-7,.,TRBD2,CAIGQGGTYEQYF,TGTGCCATCGGCCAGGGAGGGACCTACGAGCAGTACTTC